This entry features one T cell receptor (beta chain) sequence. Its specificity is unknown. The source of the sample is a study of T cell clonotyping in hematopoietic cell transplantation. Libraries were prepared by immunoSEQ multiplex PCR; TCRdb keeps only in-frame clonotypes and omits some of them. The table includes fewer than 80,000 clones, about 93% detected once. Study results and caveats: Broader posttransplant TCR repertoire diversity was predicted by graft donor and pretransplant recipient Inverse Simpson Index values. Pathologically expanded recipient clonotypes increased progressively from day 30 to day 180 as diversity fell.

Germline V gene sequence: CDR1 GTSNPN, CDR2 SVGIG (reference sequence). The CDR3 extends over 15 amino acids. Deletions cut 2 bases from V and 0 bases from J, with 11 bases between. This receptor was obtained from a man aged 45-65 years in good health. Some clones in this sample may be carry-over from other donors' samples. The sequencing sample was made of peripheral blood mononuclear cells. This chain connects TRBV30 to TRBJ1-3; D gene ambiguous. CDR3 nucleotides: TGTGCCTGGAGTACTATGGGGTCCTCTGGAAACACCATATATTTT. Protein sequence: CAWSTMGSSGNTIYF.